This TCR beta chain came from a study of human T cells and chemical hapten exposure. About the research overall: Variation in per-sample TCR yields came mainly from small pooled library volume differences.

Trimming took off 0 bases at V and 0 bases at J, with 7 bases between the two ends. The CDR3 length is 14 residues. Germline CDR1 is SGHRS and CDR2 is YFSETQ. Regarding this clonotype: Its antigen is unknown.

The study's findings and limits: With patch test score, the counts of PT1 expanded TCRs showed a positive correlation.

Time point here: patch test 3, about 24 weeks after DPC sensitization. Treatment described: therapeutic diphenylcyclopropenone sensitization with weekly scalp DPC. MiXCR, run by TCRdb on the RACE reads, gives a single entry per CDR3 protein. The data hold about 160,000 distinct CDR3 sequences, with 28% observed a single time. V and J are TRBV5-1 and TRBJ2-7; the D is unclear. This clonotype was sampled from a woman aged 18-30 years with alopecia areata. Some clones in this sample may be carry-over from other donors' samples. The material sequenced was whole blood, taken in connection with sensitization to the hapten diphenylcyclopropenone (DPC). The CDR3 loop reads CASSLGVSSYEQYF. CDR3 nucleotide sequence: TGCGCCAGCAGCTTGGGGGTCTCCTCCTACGAGCAGTACTTC. Drawing the rest from reference TRBV5-1 and TRBJ2-7, the complete variable domain is KAGVTQTPRYLIKTRGQQVTLSCSPISGHRSVSWYQQTPGQGLQFLFEYFSETQRNKGNFPGRFSGRQFSNSRSEMNVSTLELGDSALYLCASSLGVSSYEQYFGPGTRLTVT.